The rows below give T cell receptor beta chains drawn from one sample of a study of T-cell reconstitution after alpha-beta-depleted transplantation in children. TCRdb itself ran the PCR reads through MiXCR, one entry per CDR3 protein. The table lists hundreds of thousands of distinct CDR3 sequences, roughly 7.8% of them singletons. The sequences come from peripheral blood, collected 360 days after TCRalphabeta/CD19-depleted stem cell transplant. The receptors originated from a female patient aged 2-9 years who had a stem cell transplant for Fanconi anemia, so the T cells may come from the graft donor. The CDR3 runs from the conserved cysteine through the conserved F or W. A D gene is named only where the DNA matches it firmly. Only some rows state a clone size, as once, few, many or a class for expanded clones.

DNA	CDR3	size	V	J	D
TGCAGTGGTCTGGGTTCCAACGACAGGCTTTTAAACTATGGCTACACCTTC	CSGLGSNDRLLNYGYTF	-	TRBV20-1	TRBJ1-2	-
TGCGCCAGCAGCCAAGCAACAGGGGTTAGCAATCAGCCCCAGCATTTT	CASSQATGVSNQPQHF	few	TRBV4-1	TRBJ1-5	TRBD1
TGCGCCAGCAGCCAAGAGTTAGGACTAGCCCGCAGGCATTACGAGCAGTACTTC	CASSQELGLARRHYEQYF	many	TRBV4-3	TRBJ2-7	TRBD2
TGTGCCAGCAGTTTATGGTCCGCTAGCTCCTACGAGCAGTACTTC	CASSLWSASSYEQYF	many	TRBV28	TRBJ2-7	-
TGTGCCAGCAGTTTGGGGGAGCGGGGGGGCCGGGAGACCCAGTACTTC	CASSLGERGGRETQYF	many	TRBV27	TRBJ2-5	TRBD2
TGTGCCATCAGTGGACCTTACAGGGGGCCCACCGGGGAGCTGTTTTTT	CAISGPYRGPTGELFF	-	TRBV10-3	TRBJ2-2	TRBD1
TGTGCCAGCAGCCAAGTTATCTCGGGGGGAACTAATGAAAAACTGTTTTTT	CASSQVISGGTNEKLFF	-	TRBV3-1	TRBJ1-4	-
TGTGCCAGCAGTCACCGAATGAATAGTGAAGAGACCCAGTACTTC	CASSHRMNSEETQYF	many	TRBV6-6	TRBJ2-5	-
TGCGCCAGCAGCCCCGCCCCGCCCCGCACAGATACGCAGTATTTT	CASSPAPPRTDTQYF	-	TRBV4-3	TRBJ2-3	-
TGTGCCAGCAGCTTAGGCTTGGGGGAGCTAAACACTGAAGCTTTCTTT	CASSLGLGELNTEAFF	many	TRBV11-2	TRBJ1-1	-
TGCAGTGCTAGAGCTTACCGGGGCGACAGGAGTTCCCTCAACACTGCTGAAGCTTTCTTT	CSARAYRGDRSSLNTAEAFF	many	TRBV20-1	TRBJ1-1	-
TGTGCCAGCAGTGAGAAAGTGAACACTGAAGCTTTCTTT	CASSEKVNTEAFF	few	TRBV6-1	TRBJ1-1	-
TGTGCCAGCAGTGAAGTTGGGTTCTACGAGCAGTACTTC	CASSEVGFYEQYF	many	TRBV6-1	TRBJ2-7	-
TGTGCCAGCAGACACCAAGTACCGACTCACTCCTACAATGAGCAGTTCTTC	CASRHQVPTHSYNEQFF	-	TRBV27	TRBJ2-1	-
TGCGCCAGCAGCCTTTGGGAGACAGGGGGCGCGGGTGGCTACACCTTC	CASSLWETGGAGGYTF	few	TRBV4-3	TRBJ1-2	TRBD1
TGCGCCAGCAGCTTCATGAGGGAGACAGATACGCAGTATTTT	CASSFMRETDTQYF	many	TRBV5-1	TRBJ2-3	-
TGTGCCAGCAGCTACCCAGCGGGAGGGCCCTACGAGCAGTACTTC	CASSYPAGGPYEQYF	many	TRBV28	TRBJ2-7	TRBD2
TGTGCCAGCAGTTCGGATCAGAGACCGAACACTGAAGCTTTCTTT	CASSSDQRPNTEAFF	many	TRBV28	TRBJ1-1	-
TGTGCCAGCAGCCAACCCCGGACAGGGAGGGGTGGCTACACCTTC	CASSQPRTGRGGYTF	-	TRBV16	TRBJ1-2	TRBD1
TGCAGTGCTAGAGATCCACAGAGGGGGCACACTGAAGCTTTCTTT	CSARDPQRGHTEAFF	many	TRBV20-1	TRBJ1-1	TRBD1
TGTGCCAGCAGTTTCTCCGGACTAGTGGAGACCCAGTACTTC	CASSFSGLVETQYF	many	TRBV28	TRBJ2-5	TRBD2
TGCAGTGCAATCCCCCGGGGAAGCAATCAGCCCCAGCATTTT	CSAIPRGSNQPQHF	few	TRBV20-1	TRBJ1-5	-
TGTGCCAGCAGCTTAGGGTTTGGGGTGACAGATACGCAGTATTTT	CASSLGFGVTDTQYF	many	TRBV7-8	TRBJ2-3	-
TGTGCCAGCAGCCCCCGGTGGCTGGGACGTATGTCAGAGACCCAGTACTTC	CASSPRWLGRMSETQYF	-	TRBV11-2	TRBJ2-5	-
TGTGCCAGCAGCTTGTGGAGGGGATCCTACAATGAGCAGTTCTTC	CASSLWRGSYNEQFF	medium-sized	TRBV5-6	TRBJ2-1	-
TGCAGTGCAACCGGGACTGGAAGCGAGCAGTACTTC	CSATGTGSEQYF	-	TRBV20-1	TRBJ2-7	-
TGCAGTGCTAGAGTCACACGAAACTATGGCTACACCTTC	CSARVTRNYGYTF	-	TRBV20-1	TRBJ1-2	-
TGCGCCAGCAGCCAAGATGGAGGACTACGGAACTCAGGAGCTTTCTTT	CASSQDGGLRNSGAFF	many	TRBV4-3	TRBJ1-1	-
TGTGCCAGCAGGCGCTACCGGGACAGGAGCTCCTATAATTCACCCCTCCACTTT	CASRRYRDRSSYNSPLHF	few	TRBV7-8	TRBJ1-6	TRBD1
TGCGCCAGCAGCCAAGGACTAGCAGCAGACGAGCAGTACTTC	CASSQGLAADEQYF	many	TRBV5-1	TRBJ2-7	TRBD2
TGTGCCAGCAGCCCGATGGCCCATCAGCCCCAGCATTTT	CASSPMAHQPQHF	many	TRBV11-2	TRBJ1-5	-
TGTGCCAGCAGCTTAGCCGGACAGGGCCACAATGAGCAGTTCTTC	CASSLAGQGHNEQFF	many	TRBV7-2	TRBJ2-1	TRBD1
TGTGCCAGGACATATCGATGGAAGGAGCAGTACTTC	CARTYRWKEQYF	many	TRBV25-1	TRBJ2-7	-
TGCGCCAGCAGCTTTCACCAGACGGTGATCTCTGGGGCCAACGTCCTGACTTTC	CASSFHQTVISGANVLTF	-	TRBV5-1	TRBJ2-6	-
TGCGCCAGCAGCTTGCGGCTCAGGAACTATGGCTACACCTTC	CASSLRLRNYGYTF	few	TRBV5-1	TRBJ1-2	-
TGTGCCGTCCAGCGGGACAGGGGTAACGAGCAGTACTTC	CAVQRDRGNEQYF	many	TRBV10-3	TRBJ2-7	TRBD1
TGCGCCAGCAACCGGGGTACGGGGCTTAACTATGGCTACACCTTC	CASNRGTGLNYGYTF	-	TRBV5-1	TRBJ1-2	-